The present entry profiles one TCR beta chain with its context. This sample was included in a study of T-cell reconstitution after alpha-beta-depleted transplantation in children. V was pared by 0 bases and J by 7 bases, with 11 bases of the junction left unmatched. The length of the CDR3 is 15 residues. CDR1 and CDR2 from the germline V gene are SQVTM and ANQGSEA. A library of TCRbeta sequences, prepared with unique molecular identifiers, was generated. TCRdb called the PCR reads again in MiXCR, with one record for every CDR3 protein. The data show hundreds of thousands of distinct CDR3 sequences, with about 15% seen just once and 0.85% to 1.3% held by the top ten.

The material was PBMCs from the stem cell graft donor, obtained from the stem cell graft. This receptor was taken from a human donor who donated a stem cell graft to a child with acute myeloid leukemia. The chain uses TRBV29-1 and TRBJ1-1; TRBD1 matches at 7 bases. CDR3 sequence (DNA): TGCAGCGTTGAAGAAAGGCAGGGGGGATCTAGTGAAGCTTTCTTT. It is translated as CSVEERQGGSSEAFF. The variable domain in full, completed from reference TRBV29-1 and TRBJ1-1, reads SAVISQKPSRDICQRGTSLTIQCQVDSQVTMMFWYRQQPGQSLTLIATANQGSEATYESGFVIDKFPISRPNLTFSTLTVSNMSPEDSSIYLCSVEERQGGSSEAFFGQGTRLTVV.